Listed here are 8 T cell receptor beta chains from one sample, sequenced in a study of T cell repertoires in cytomegalovirus infection (dated 2019 in TCRdb). The sequencer listed for this sample is Illumina HiSeq 1500. Starting from the raw public reads, TCRdb applied fastp trimming at Q25, assembled clones with MiXCR and retained in-frame beta chains. Under each unique CDR3 protein, matching rows form one entry showing the most common genes and DNA. The sample profile shows more than 650,000 distinct CDR3 sequences; about 40% of them were found once. The ten largest clones take up about 2.8% of the sample. Sequences were obtained from PBMCs. The receptors were sampled from a human donor in good health (CMV status not recorded). Some clones in this sample may be carry-over from other donors' samples.

The chain is built from TRBV6-2 or TRBV6-3 and TRBJ1-5, with TRBD1 identical over 7 bases. The CDR3 is 16 residues long. With V trimmed by 0 bases and J by 6 bases, 8 bases remained unmatched. CDR1 is MNHEY and CDR2 is SVGEGT in the germline V gene. In DNA form, the CDR3 reads TGTGCCAGCAGTTACTCTCGACAGGGCGGGGTTCAGCCCCAGCATTTT. This sequence encodes CASSYSRQGGVQPQHF.

This clonotype came up a few times. This sequence joins TRBV2 and TRBJ1-2; D remains unclear. The CDR3 has 11 amino acids. Germline loops: CDR1 SNHLY, CDR2 FYNNEI. V dropped 1 base and J dropped 13 bases, with 10 bases sitting between them. CDR3 sequence reads: CASSEVNGRTF. Written as DNA, the CDR3 is TGTGCCAGCAGTGAAGTGAACGGGCGCACCTTC.

This clonotype was observed a few times. This sequence joins TRBV27 and TRBJ2-7, with 10 bases matching TRBD2. In germline, CDR1 is MNHEY, CDR2 SMNVEV (reference sequence). This CDR3 spans 15 amino acids. Unmatched junction bases numbered 9, after V lost 8 bases and J lost 2 bases. In DNA, the CDR3 is TGTGCCAGCGGGTTAGCGGGGGGCAGTGCCTACGAGCAGTACTTC. It is translated as CASGLAGGSAYEQYF.

A single count supports this clonotype. One end of the junction varies from germline; a read error may be responsible. The V call is TRBV7-2, the J call TRBJ1-1; D call uncertain. Looked up from germline, CDR1 is SGHTA and CDR2 is FQGNSA. The CDR3 length is 13 residues. The CDR3 spells CDSSLVREPEAFF. In nucleotides, the CDR3 is TGTGACAGCAGCTTAGTTAGGGAACCTGAAGCTTTCTTT.

V gene TRBV3-1 combines with J gene TRBJ1-1; no clear D gene. The CDR3 is 14 amino acids. Germline-derived CDR1 and CDR2 are LGHDT and YNNKEL (reference sequence). V lost 2 bases and J lost 6, with 13 bases in between. CDR3 coding DNA: TGTGCCAGCAGCCAAATGGGAAGTGTGGCTGAAGCTTTCTTT. Its protein product is CASSQMGSVAEAFF.

Only a few counts were recorded for this clonotype. The chain carries TRBV28 and TRBJ2-7; D gene unclear. Trimming cost V 3 bases and J 2 bases, with 14 bases left between them. Looked up from germline, CDR1 is MDHEN and CDR2 is SYDVKM. The CDR3 runs to 15 residues. CDR3 in DNA: TGTGCCAGCAGTTTTCCGACGCCGGGTACCTACGAGCAGTACTTC. Residues: CASSFPTPGTYEQYF.

Points on this clonotype: As the CDR3 is not closed by the conserved phenylalanine or tryptophan, this likely results from a read error. J is TRBJ2-7 and V is TRBV4-3; TRBD2 is a possible D gene (6 bases). V was pared by 0 bases and J by 2 bases, with 8 bases between. CDR1 and CDR2 from the germline V gene are LGHNA and YSLEER. The CDR3 is made up of 14 amino acids. CDR3 nucleotide sequence: TGCGCCAGCAGCCAAGAAACGGGGGCCTACGAGCAGTACTGC. As protein: CASSQETGAYEQYC.

The sample holds a few counts of this clonotype. The J gene is TRBJ2-4, the V gene TRBV11-1; D is unresolved. V lost 3 bases and J 16 bases, leaving 19 bases between the germline ends. The CDR3 is 13 amino acids. Germline V gene lookup returns CDR1 SGHAT and CDR2 FQDESV (reference sequence). The CDR3 DNA reads TGTGCCAGCAGCTTCGGATATGGCGACAACCACTACTTC. It specifies CASSFGYGDNHYF.